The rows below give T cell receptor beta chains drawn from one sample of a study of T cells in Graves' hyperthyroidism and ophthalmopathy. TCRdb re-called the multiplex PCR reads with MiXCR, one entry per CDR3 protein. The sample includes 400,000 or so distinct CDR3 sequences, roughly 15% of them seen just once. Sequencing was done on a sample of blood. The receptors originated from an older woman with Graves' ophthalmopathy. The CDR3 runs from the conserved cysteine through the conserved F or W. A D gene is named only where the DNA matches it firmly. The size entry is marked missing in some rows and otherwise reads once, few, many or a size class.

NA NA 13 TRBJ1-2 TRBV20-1 CSASATDFGGYTF TGCAGTGCTAGTGCCACGGATTTCGGGGGCTACACCTTC
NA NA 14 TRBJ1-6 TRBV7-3 CASSRGQLNSPLHF TGTGCCAGCAGCCGGGGACAACTTAATTCACCCCTCCACTTT
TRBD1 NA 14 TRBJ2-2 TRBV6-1 CASRIDRATGELFF TGTGCCAGCAGAATTGACAGGGCTACCGGGGAGCTGTTTTTT
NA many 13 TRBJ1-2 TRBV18 CASSSREGYGYTF TGTGCCAGCTCATCCAGGGAGGGCTATGGCTACACCTTC
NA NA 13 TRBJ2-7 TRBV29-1 CSVRGTVTYEQYF TGCAGCGTTAGGGGGACCGTCACCTACGAGCAGTACTTC
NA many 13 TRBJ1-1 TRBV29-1 CSVEEPGNTEAFF TGCAGCGTTGAGGAGCCAGGGAACACTGAAGCTTTCTTT
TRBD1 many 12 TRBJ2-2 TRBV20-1 CSARRGTGELFF TGCAGTGCTCGCAGGGGGACCGGGGAGCTGTTTTTT
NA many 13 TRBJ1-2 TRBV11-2 CASSREGARGYTF TGTGCCAGCAGCCGGGAAGGGGCGCGAGGCTACACCTTC
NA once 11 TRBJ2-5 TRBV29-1 CSALEGETQYF TGCAGCGCCCTTGAGGGTGAGACCCAGTACTTC
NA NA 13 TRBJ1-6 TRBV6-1 CASVKGPNSPLHF TGTGCCAGCGTCAAGGGGCCTAATTCACCCCTCCACTTT
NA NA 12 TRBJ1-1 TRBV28 CSYPPTATEAFF TGTTCCTACCCGCCCACCGCTACTGAAGCTTTCTTT
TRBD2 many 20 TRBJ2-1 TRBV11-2 CASSFGSRLAGGRRNNEQFF TGTGCCAGCAGCTTTGGGTCGAGACTAGCGGGAGGCCGGAGAAACAATGAGCAGTTCTTC
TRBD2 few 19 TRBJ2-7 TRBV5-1 CASSLDTSGRARGAYEQYF TGCGCCAGCAGCTTGGATACTAGCGGGAGGGCCCGTGGTGCCTACGAGCAGTACTTC
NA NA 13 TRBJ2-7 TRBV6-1 CASSERTSYEQYF TGTGCCAGCAGTGAACGAACCTCCTACGAGCAGTACTTC
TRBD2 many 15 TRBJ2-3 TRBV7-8 CASSISGRGTDTQYF TGTGCCAGCAGTATTAGCGGGAGAGGCACAGATACGCAGTATTTT
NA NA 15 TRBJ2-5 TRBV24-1 CATSDFVTGRETQYF TGTGCCACCAGTGATTTCGTGACGGGTCGAGAGACCCAGTACTTC
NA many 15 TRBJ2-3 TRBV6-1 CASSLVGLPPDTQYF TGTGCCAGCAGTCTTGTCGGGTTACCACCAGATACGCAGTATTTT
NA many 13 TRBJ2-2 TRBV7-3 CASSPRNTGELFF TGTGCCAGCAGCCCACGAAACACCGGGGAGCTGTTTTTT
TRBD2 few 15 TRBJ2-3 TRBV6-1 CASSSRLAGGDTQYF TGTGCCAGCAGCTCCCGACTAGCGGGAGGAGATACGCAGTATTTT
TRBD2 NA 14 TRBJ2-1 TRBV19 CASSIASGSGEQFF TGTGCCAGTAGTATAGCTAGCGGGAGCGGTGAGCAGTTCTTC
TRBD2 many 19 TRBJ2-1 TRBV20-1 CSASRQTSGIFFPYNEQFF TGCAGTGCTAGCAGGCAAACTAGCGGGATTTTCTTTCCCTACAATGAGCAGTTCTTC
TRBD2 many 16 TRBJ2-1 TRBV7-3 CASSSTGTSGRDEQFF TGTGCCAGCAGTTCGACCGGGACTAGCGGGAGAGATGAGCAGTTCTTC